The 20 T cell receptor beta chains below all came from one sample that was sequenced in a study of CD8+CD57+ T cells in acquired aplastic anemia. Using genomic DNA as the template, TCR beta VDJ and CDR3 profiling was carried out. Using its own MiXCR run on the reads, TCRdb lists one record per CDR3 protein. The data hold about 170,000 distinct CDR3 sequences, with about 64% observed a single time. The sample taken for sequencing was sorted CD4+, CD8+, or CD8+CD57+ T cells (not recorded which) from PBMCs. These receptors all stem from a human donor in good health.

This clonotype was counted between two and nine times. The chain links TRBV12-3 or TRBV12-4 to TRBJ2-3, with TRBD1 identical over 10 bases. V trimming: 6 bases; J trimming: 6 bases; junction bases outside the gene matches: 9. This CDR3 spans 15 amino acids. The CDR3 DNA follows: TGTGCCAGCAGAACCGGGACAGGGGTTCCCGATACGCAGTATTTT. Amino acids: CASRTGTGVPDTQYF.

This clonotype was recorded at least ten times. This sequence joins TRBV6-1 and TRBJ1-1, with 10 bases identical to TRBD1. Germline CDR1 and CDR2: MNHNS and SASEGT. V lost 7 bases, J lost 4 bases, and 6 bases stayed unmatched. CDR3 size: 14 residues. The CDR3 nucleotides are TGTGCCAGCACGGACAGGGGGTTGGTCACTGAAGCTTTCTTT. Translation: CASTDRGLVTEAFF.

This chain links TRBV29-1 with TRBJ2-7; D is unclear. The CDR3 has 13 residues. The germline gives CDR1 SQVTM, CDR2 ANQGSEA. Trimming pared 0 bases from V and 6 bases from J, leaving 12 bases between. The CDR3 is CSVEDLLVGEQYF. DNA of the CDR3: TGCAGCGTTGAAGATCTCCTGGTGGGCGAGCAGTACTTC.

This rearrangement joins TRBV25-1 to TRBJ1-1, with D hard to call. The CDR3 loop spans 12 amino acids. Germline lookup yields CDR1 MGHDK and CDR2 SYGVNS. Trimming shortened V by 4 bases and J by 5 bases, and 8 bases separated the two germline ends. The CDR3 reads CASSVEWTEAFF. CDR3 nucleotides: TGTGCCAGCAGTGTGGAGTGGACTGAAGCTTTCTTT.

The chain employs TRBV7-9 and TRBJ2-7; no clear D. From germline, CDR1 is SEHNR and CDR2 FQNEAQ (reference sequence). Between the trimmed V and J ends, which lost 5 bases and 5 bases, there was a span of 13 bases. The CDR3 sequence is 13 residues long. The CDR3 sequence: CASSPAGKDEQYF. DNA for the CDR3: TGTGCCAGCAGCCCAGCCGGAAAAGACGAGCAGTACTTC.

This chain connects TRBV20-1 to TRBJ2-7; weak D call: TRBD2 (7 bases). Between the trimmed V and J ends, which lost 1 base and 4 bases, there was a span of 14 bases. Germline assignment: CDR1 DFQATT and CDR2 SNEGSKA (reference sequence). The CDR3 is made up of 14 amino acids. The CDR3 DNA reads TGCAGTGCTAGAGGAGGGGGGGACACGTACGAGCAGTACTTC. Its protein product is CSARGGGDTYEQYF.

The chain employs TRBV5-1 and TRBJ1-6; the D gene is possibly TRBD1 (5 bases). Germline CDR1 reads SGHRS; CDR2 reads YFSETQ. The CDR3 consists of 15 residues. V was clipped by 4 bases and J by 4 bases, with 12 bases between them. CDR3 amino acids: CASSPSAGYNSPLHF. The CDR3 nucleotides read TGCGCCAGCAGCCCCTCCGCAGGGTATAATTCACCCCTCCACTTT.

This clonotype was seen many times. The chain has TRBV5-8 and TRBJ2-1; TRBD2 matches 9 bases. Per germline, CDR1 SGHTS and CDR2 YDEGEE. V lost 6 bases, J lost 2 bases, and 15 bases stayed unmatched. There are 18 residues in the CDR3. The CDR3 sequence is CASKVILAGDPTYNEQFF. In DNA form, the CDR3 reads TGTGCCAGCAAGGTGATATTAGCGGGAGATCCCACCTACAATGAGCAGTTCTTC. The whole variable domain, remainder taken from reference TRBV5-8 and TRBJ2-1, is EAGVTQSPTHLIKTRGQQATLRCSPISGHTSVYWYQQALGLGLQFLLWYDEGEERNRGNFPPRFSGRQFPNYSSELNVNALELEDSALYLCASKVILAGDPTYNEQFFGPGTRLTVL.

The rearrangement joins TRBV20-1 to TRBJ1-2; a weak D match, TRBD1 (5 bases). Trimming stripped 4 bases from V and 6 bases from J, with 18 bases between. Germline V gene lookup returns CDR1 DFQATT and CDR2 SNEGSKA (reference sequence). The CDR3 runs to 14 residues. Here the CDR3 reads CSANIDSSLNGYTF. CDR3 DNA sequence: TGCAGTGCTAACATAGACAGTAGCTTAAATGGCTACACCTTC.

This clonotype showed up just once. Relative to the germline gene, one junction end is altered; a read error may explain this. The CDR3 DNA reads as TGCAGTGCGTCCCGACCGGACACCTACGAGCAGCACTTC. Its protein product is CSASRPDTYEQHF. The V gene is TRBV20-1, the J gene TRBJ2-7; tentatively, D is TRBD1 (5 bases). Per the germline V gene, CDR1 is DFQATT and CDR2 is SNEGSKA (reference sequence). This CDR3 is 13 amino acids long.

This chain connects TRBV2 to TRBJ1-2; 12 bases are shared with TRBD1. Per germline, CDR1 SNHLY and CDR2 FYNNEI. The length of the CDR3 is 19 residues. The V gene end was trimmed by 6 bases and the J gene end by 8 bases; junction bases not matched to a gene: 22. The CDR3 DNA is TGTGCCAGCAGCCCTCGGGGGTCAATCACCGGGACAGGGGGCCAGGGCTACACCTTC. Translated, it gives CASSPRGSITGTGGQGYTF. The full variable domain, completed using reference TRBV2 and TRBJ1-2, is EPEVTQTPSHQVTQMGQEVILRCVPISNHLYFYWYRQILGQKVEFLVSFYNNEISEKSEIFDDQFSVERPDGSNFTLKIRSTKLEDSAMYFCASSPRGSITGTGGQGYTFGSGTRLTVV.

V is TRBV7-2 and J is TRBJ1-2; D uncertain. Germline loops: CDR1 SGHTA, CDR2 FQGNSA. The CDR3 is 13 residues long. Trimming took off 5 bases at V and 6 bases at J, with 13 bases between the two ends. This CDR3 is CASSRYTVDGYTF. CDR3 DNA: TGTGCCAGCAGCCGATATACAGTTGATGGCTACACCTTC.

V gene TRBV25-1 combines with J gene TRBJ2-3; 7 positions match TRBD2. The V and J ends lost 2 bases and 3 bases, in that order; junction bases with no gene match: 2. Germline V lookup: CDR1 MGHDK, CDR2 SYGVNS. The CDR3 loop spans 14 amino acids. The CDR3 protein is CASSEGRDTDTQYF. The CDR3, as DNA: TGTGCCAGCAGTGAAGGGAGGGATACAGATACGCAGTATTTT.

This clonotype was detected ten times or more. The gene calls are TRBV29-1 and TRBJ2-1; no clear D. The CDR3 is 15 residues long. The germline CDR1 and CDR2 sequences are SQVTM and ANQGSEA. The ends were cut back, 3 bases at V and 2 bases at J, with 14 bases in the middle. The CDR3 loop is CSVDGRGSPYNEQFF. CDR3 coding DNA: TGCAGCGTTGACGGCCGTGGTTCGCCCTACAATGAGCAGTTCTTC.

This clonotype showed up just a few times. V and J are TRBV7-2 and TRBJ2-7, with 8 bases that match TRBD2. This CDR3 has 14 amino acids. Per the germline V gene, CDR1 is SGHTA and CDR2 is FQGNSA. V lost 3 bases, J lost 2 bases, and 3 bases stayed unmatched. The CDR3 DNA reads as TGTGCCAGCAGCTTCGGGGGGGGTGCCTACGAGCAGTACTTC. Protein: CASSFGGGAYEQYF. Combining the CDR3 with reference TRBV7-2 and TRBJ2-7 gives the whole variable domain GAGVSQSPSNKVTEKGKDVELRCDPISGHTALYWYRQSLGQGLEFLIYFQGNSAPDKSGLPSDRFSAERTGGSVSTLTIQRTQQEDSAVYLCASSFGGGAYEQYFGPGTRLTVT.

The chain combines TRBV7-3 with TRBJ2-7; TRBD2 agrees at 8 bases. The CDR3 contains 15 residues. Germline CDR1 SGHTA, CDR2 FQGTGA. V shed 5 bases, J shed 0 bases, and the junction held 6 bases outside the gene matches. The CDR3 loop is CASSTGLAYSYEQYF. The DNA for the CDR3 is TGTGCCAGCAGCACCGGACTAGCCTACTCCTACGAGCAGTACTTC.

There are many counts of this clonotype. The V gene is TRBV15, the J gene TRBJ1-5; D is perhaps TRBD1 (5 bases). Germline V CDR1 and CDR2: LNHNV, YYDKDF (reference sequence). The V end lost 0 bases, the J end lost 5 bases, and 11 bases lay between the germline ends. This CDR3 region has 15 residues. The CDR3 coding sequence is TGTGCCACCAGCAGAGATCGGGGGTGGGATCAGCCCCAGCATTTT. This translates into CATSRDRGWDQPQHF.

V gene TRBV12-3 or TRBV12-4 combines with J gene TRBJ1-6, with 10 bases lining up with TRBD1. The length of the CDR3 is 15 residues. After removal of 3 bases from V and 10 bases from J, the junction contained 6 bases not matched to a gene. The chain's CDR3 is CASSFDRGPRSPLHF. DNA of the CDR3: TGTGCCAGCAGTTTTGACAGGGGGCCCAGGTCACCCCTCCACTTT.

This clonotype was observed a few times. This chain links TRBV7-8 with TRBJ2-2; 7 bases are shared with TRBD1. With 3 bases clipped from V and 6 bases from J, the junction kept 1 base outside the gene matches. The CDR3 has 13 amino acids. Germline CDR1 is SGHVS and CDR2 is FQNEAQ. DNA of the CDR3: TGTGCCAGCAGCTTGACAGGGTCCGGGGAGCTGTTTTTT. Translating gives CASSLTGSGELFF.

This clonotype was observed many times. This CDR3 is CASSDRPGTGELFF. The CDR3 region has the DNA TGTGCCAGCAGTGACAGACCAGGGACCGGGGAGCTGTTTTTT. V usage is TRBV2 and J usage is TRBJ2-2; a possible D gene is TRBD1 (5 bases). Trimming cost V 3 bases and J 5 bases, with 10 bases left between them. The CDR3 is 14 residues long. Germline V gene sequence: CDR1 SNHLY, CDR2 FYNNEI. The full variable domain, in which reference TRBV2 and TRBJ2-2 provide the parts outside the CDR3, is EPEVTQTPSHQVTQMGQEVILRCVPISNHLYFYWYRQILGQKVEFLVSFYNNEISEKSEIFDDQFSVERPDGSNFTLKIRSTKLEDSAMYFCASSDRPGTGELFFGEGSRLTVL.